These T cell receptor beta chains were read from a single sample in a study of regulatory T cells in long-lasting Graves disease. TCRdb reprocessed the multiplex PCR reads with MiXCR, giving one entry per CDR3 protein. The sample holds 650,000 to 700,000 distinct CDR3 sequences, approximately 29% seen once. This sample comprised peripheral blood mononuclear cells (PBMCs), obtained when the disease was refractory, from a patient treated with antithyroid drugs. Source of these receptors: a female donor with Graves disease. Both conserved end residues are part of each CDR3. D genes are given only for firm matches. Size values are once, few and many counts, or a class for expanded clones, and some rows have none.

D: NA; J: TRBJ2-5; size: NA; V: TRBV20-1; DNA: TGCAGTGCCGGGGAAGTCCAAGAGACCCAGTACTTC; CDR3: CSAGEVQETQYF
D: NA; J: TRBJ1-2; size: few; V: TRBV3-1; DNA: TGTGCCAGCAGCTTTTTTCGCTCTAACTATGGCTACACCTTC; CDR3: CASSFFRSNYGYTF
D: NA; J: TRBJ2-4; size: many; V: TRBV12-3/TRBV12-4; DNA: TGTGCCAGCAAATTGGGTCCGGGGAACATTCAGTACTTC; CDR3: CASKLGPGNIQYF
D: NA; J: TRBJ1-2; size: NA; V: TRBV5-1; DNA: TGCGCCAGCAGCTACTCGGACCCAGGGGACTATGGCTACACCTTC; CDR3: CASSYSDPGDYGYTF
D: NA; J: TRBJ1-1; size: few; V: TRBV20-1; DNA: TGCAGTGCTAGACCCGGGGGCAGAGGTATGAACACTGAAGCTTTCTTT; CDR3: CSARPGGRGMNTEAFF
D: NA; J: TRBJ1-4; size: NA; V: TRBV6-2/TRBV6-3; DNA: TGTGCCAGCAGTTACTCAGGGGAGGGTGAAAAACTGTTTTTT; CDR3: CASSYSGEGEKLFF
D: NA; J: TRBJ1-2; size: many; V: TRBV11-2; DNA: TGTGCCAGCAGCTTAGGGCGGACCAACTATGGCTACACCTTC; CDR3: CASSLGRTNYGYTF
D: TRBD2; J: TRBJ2-2; size: few; V: TRBV6-1; DNA: TGTGCCAGCGGGCCGACTAGCGGGAGGGCCTCGGACACCGGGGAGCTGTTTTTT; CDR3: CASGPTSGRASDTGELFF
D: TRBD1; J: TRBJ1-2; size: few; V: TRBV7-9; DNA: TGTGCCAGCAGCTTGACCGGACAGGGGGCGGGCGGCTACACCTTC; CDR3: CASSLTGQGAGGYTF
D: NA; J: TRBJ1-4; size: NA; V: TRBV27; DNA: TGTGCCAGCAGGTCTGGATCTGAAAAACTGTTTTTT; CDR3: CASRSGSEKLFF
D: NA; J: TRBJ2-7; size: NA; V: TRBV11-2; DNA: TGTGCCAGCAGCTTAGTTGCTAGTACTTTTGGCGAGCAGTACTTC; CDR3: CASSLVASTFGEQYF
D: TRBD1; J: TRBJ2-5; size: few; V: TRBV11-1; DNA: TGTGCCAGCAGCTTCAGGGGGTCCTACATAGGGACCCAGTACTTC; CDR3: CASSFRGSYIGTQYF
D: NA; J: TRBJ1-1; size: NA; V: TRBV4-1; DNA: TGCGCCAGCAGCCAAGATCCGGGGGCCGGCACTGAAGCTTTCTTT; CDR3: CASSQDPGAGTEAFF
D: NA; J: TRBJ2-7; size: NA; V: TRBV20-1; DNA: TGCAGTGCTAGGCCGGGCCCCAAAACCTCCCACGAGCAGTACTTC; CDR3: CSARPGPKTSHEQYF
D: TRBD1; J: TRBJ1-2; size: few; V: TRBV7-6; DNA: TGTGCCAGCAGCTTAGGCGCAACAGGGGGCTCTGGCTACACCTTC; CDR3: CASSLGATGGSGYTF
D: NA; J: TRBJ1-5; size: few; V: TRBV19; DNA: TGTGCCAGTAGTGCGCTTCGTCAGCCCCAGCATTTT; CDR3: CASSALRQPQHF
D: NA; J: TRBJ1-1; size: few; V: TRBV10-3; DNA: TGTGCCGCCTCATCTAGGGGAGGGAACACTGAAGCTTTCTTT; CDR3: CAASSRGGNTEAFF
D: NA; J: TRBJ1-1; size: NA; V: TRBV11-2; DNA: TGTGCCAGCAGTTTACAGGGCTTTTTGGGGACTGAAGCTTTCTTT; CDR3: CASSLQGFLGTEAFF
D: TRBD2; J: TRBJ2-7; size: NA; V: TRBV11-2; DNA: TGTGCCAGCAGTCACGATTGGGACTACCTCAGCGAGCAGTACTTC; CDR3: CASSHDWDYLSEQYF
D: NA; J: TRBJ1-2; size: NA; V: TRBV24-1; DNA: TGTGCCACCCAAGGGAGGGGTTATTATGGCTACACCTTC; CDR3: CATQGRGYYGYTF
D: NA; J: TRBJ1-1; size: NA; V: TRBV6-2/TRBV6-3; DNA: TGTGCCAGCAGTTCGAAGGGGGGTTGGAAGAACACTGAAGCTTTCTTT; CDR3: CASSSKGGWKNTEAFF
D: NA; J: TRBJ1-5; size: few; V: TRBV15; DNA: TGTGCCACCAGCAGAGCCAGCCCCCAACCCCAGCATTTT; CDR3: CATSRASPQPQHF
D: NA; J: TRBJ1-6; size: few; V: TRBV2; DNA: TGTGCCAGCAGTTCCCTGAACGTTTCACCCCTCCACTTT; CDR3: CASSSLNVSPLHF
D: NA; J: TRBJ1-2; size: NA; V: TRBV9; DNA: TGTGCCAGCAGCGTAGGGGACCTCTATGGCTACACCTTC; CDR3: CASSVGDLYGYTF
D: NA; J: TRBJ1-4; size: few; V: TRBV14; DNA: TGTGCCAGCAGCCAAGACGGCCGGGGAGAGGGGAATGAAAAACTGTTTTTT; CDR3: CASSQDGRGEGNEKLFF
D: NA; J: TRBJ2-5; size: NA; V: TRBV7-9; DNA: TGTGCCAGCAGCTTAGCCCCGAGGGCCCAGTACTTC; CDR3: CASSLAPRAQYF
D: NA; J: TRBJ1-3; size: few; V: TRBV20-1; DNA: TGCAGTGCTAGAGCTACTGGAAACACCATATATTTT; CDR3: CSARATGNTIYF
D: NA; J: TRBJ1-1; size: few; V: TRBV28; DNA: TGTGCCAGCAGTTCCCTCAGCCACACTGAAGCTTTCTTT; CDR3: CASSSLSHTEAFF
D: TRBD1; J: TRBJ2-6; size: few; V: TRBV11-2; DNA: TGTGCCAGCAGCAACGACAGGGTGATCTCTGGGGCCAACGTCCTGACTTTC; CDR3: CASSNDRVISGANVLTF
D: NA; J: TRBJ1-4; size: NA; V: TRBV5-4; DNA: TGTGCCAGCAGCTTACAGTTGGGGCCTAATGAAAAACTGTTTTTT; CDR3: CASSLQLGPNEKLFF
D: TRBD2; J: TRBJ2-7; size: many; V: TRBV20-1; DNA: TGCAGTCCTGGACTAGCGGGAGGATCGCCCAACTCCTACGAGCAGTACTTC; CDR3: CSPGLAGGSPNSYEQYF
D: NA; J: TRBJ1-5; size: NA; V: TRBV6-1; DNA: TGTGCCAGCAGTCGGGGTTGGCTCGCGAATCAGCCCCAGCATTTT; CDR3: CASSRGWLANQPQHF
D: NA; J: TRBJ2-5; size: NA; V: TRBV5-5; DNA: TGTGCCAGCAGCTCCGAGGCGGCCGTGGGGACCCAGTACTTC; CDR3: CASSSEAAVGTQYF
D: TRBD1; J: TRBJ1-6; size: few; V: TRBV12-3/TRBV12-4; DNA: TGTGCCAGCAGTTTGATCCCGCCGGACAGGGGGGGTAGGAATTCACCCCTCCACTTT; CDR3: CASSLIPPDRGGRNSPLHF
D: NA; J: TRBJ1-1; size: NA; V: TRBV18; DNA: TGTGCCAGCTCACCAAGCCCGGGCAGAGGCACTGAAGCTTTCTTT; CDR3: CASSPSPGRGTEAFF
D: NA; J: TRBJ1-2; size: few; V: TRBV5-1; DNA: TGCGCCAGCAGTTCTAAGGGTCACCCTAACTATGGCTACACCTTC; CDR3: CASSSKGHPNYGYTF
D: NA; J: TRBJ1-2; size: NA; V: TRBV30; DNA: TGTGCCTGGGCGGCAACCTCTAAGGACTACACCTTC; CDR3: CAWAATSKDYTF
D: NA; J: TRBJ2-2; size: NA; V: TRBV10-1; DNA: TGCGCCAGCACAACCGGGACTGGGAACACCGGGGAGCTGTTTTTT; CDR3: CASTTGTGNTGELFF
D: TRBD2; J: TRBJ2-5; size: NA; V: TRBV4-2; DNA: TGTGCCAGCAGCAGACCTAGCGGGAGGGCAGGTGCCGCGGAGACCCAGTACTTC; CDR3: CASSRPSGRAGAAETQYF
D: NA; J: TRBJ1-1; size: many; V: TRBV6-1; DNA: TGTGCCAGCACAGGGTTCATGAACACTGAAGCTTTCTTT; CDR3: CASTGFMNTEAFF
D: NA; J: TRBJ2-7; size: NA; V: TRBV7-9; DNA: TGTGCCAGCAGCTTGACGGGGAGCCCCCTCTACGAGCAGTACTTC; CDR3: CASSLTGSPLYEQYF
D: NA; J: TRBJ1-5; size: NA; V: TRBV19; DNA: TGTGCCAGTTGTGGGACATTTGGATCTCAGCCCCAGCATTTT; CDR3: CASCGTFGSQPQHF
D: NA; J: TRBJ1-5; size: few; V: TRBV6-1; DNA: TGTGCCAGCAGTATATTGGGAGGGAATAGCAATCAGCCCCAGCATTTT; CDR3: CASSILGGNSNQPQHF
D: NA; J: TRBJ1-2; size: NA; V: TRBV29-1; DNA: TGCTGCCTTATAGGGGGGGATGGCTACACCTTC; CDR3: CCLIGGDGYTF
D: NA; J: TRBJ1-1; size: few; V: TRBV19; DNA: TGTGCCAGTAGTATTCAATTGGACACTGAAGCTTTCTTT; CDR3: CASSIQLDTEAFF
D: NA; J: TRBJ2-7; size: many; V: TRBV11-2; DNA: TGTGCCAGCAGCCTACTAACGTCCTCCTACGAGCAGTACTTC; CDR3: CASSLLTSSYEQYF
D: NA; J: TRBJ1-2; size: NA; V: TRBV7-6; DNA: TGTGCCAGCAGCCCTGACAGTGTGGGCTATGGCTACACCTTC; CDR3: CASSPDSVGYGYTF
D: TRBD2; J: TRBJ2-2; size: few; V: TRBV7-3; DNA: TGTGCCAGCAGCCCACTAGCGGGAGGTCGGGAGGAGCTGTTTTTT; CDR3: CASSPLAGGREELFF
D: NA; J: TRBJ2-7; size: few; V: TRBV6-1; DNA: TGTGCCAGCAGACAGGTTAGCTCCTACGAGCAGTACTTC; CDR3: CASRQVSSYEQYF
D: NA; J: TRBJ1-4; size: NA; V: TRBV5-4; DNA: TGTGCCAGCAGCTCAAAGCAAGGAGGGTACGGTGAAAAACTGTTTTTT; CDR3: CASSSKQGGYGEKLFF
D: NA; J: TRBJ2-7; size: NA; V: TRBV11-2; DNA: TGTGCCAGCAGCTTACTCCCGGGACTGACCCCCTCCTACGAGCAGTACTTC; CDR3: CASSLLPGLTPSYEQYF
D: NA; J: TRBJ1-3; size: few; V: TRBV28; DNA: TGTGCCAGCAGTTTAAGTCCCCGGGCCGCGCTTGACGGAAACACCATATATTTT; CDR3: CASSLSPRAALDGNTIYF
D: NA; J: TRBJ1-1; size: NA; V: TRBV27; DNA: TGTGCCAGCAGTTCTCGAGAAGCAGGGCTGGGAACTTTCTTT; CDR3: CASSSREAGLGTFF
D: TRBD2; J: TRBJ2-1; size: NA; V: TRBV28; DNA: TGTGCCAGCAGGCCTGCAGGACTAGCGGGAGTAGGGTTGGTGGGGCGGCAGTTCTTC; CDR3: CASRPAGLAGVGLVGRQFF
D: TRBD2; J: TRBJ2-2; size: NA; V: TRBV6-2/TRBV6-3; DNA: TGTGCCAGCAGGCCCGGACTAGCGGGAGCCGGGGAGCTGTTTTTT; CDR3: CASRPGLAGAGELFF
D: NA; J: TRBJ2-5; size: NA; V: TRBV5-1; DNA: TGCGCCAGCACCTCGACAGGGAGGAGGGAGACCCAGTACTTC; CDR3: CASTSTGRRETQYF
D: NA; J: TRBJ2-7; size: few; V: TRBV12-3/TRBV12-4; DNA: TGTGCCAGCAGTCCCGGGACGGCGGGCGAGCAGTACTTC; CDR3: CASSPGTAGEQYF
D: NA; J: TRBJ2-2; size: few; V: TRBV20-1; DNA: TGCAGTGCCCGACCAGGGCCACCGAACACCGGGGAGCTGTTTTTT; CDR3: CSARPGPPNTGELFF